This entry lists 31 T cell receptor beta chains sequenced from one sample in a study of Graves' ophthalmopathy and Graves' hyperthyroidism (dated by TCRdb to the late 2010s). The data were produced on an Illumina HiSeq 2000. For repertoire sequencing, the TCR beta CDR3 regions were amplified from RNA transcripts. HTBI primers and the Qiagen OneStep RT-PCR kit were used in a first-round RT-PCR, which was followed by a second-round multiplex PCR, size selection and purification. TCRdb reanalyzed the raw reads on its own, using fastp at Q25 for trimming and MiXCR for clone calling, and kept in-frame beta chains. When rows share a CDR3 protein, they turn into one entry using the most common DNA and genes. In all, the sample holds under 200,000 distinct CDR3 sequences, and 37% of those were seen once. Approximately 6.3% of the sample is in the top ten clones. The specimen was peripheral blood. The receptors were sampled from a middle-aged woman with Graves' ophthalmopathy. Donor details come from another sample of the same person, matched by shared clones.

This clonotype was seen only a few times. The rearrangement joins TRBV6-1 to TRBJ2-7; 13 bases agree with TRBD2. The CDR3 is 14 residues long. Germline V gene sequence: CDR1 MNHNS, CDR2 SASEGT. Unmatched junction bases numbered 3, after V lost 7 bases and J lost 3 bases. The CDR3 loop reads CASKGTSGNYEQYF. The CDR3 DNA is TGTGCCAGCAAAGGGACTAGCGGGAACTACGAGCAGTACTTC.

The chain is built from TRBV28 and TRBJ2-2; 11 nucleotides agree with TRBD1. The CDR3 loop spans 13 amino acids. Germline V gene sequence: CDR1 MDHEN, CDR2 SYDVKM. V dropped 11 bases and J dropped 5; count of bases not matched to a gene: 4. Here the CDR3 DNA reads TGTGCCGCCGGGACAGGGGGTACCGGGGAGCTGTTTTTT. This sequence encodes CAAGTGGTGELFF. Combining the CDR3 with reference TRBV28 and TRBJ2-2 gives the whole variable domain DVKVTQSSRYLVKRTGEKVFLECVQDMDHENMFWYRQDPGLGLRLIYFSYDVKMKEKGDIPEGYSVSREKKERFSLILESASTNQTSMYLCAAGTGGTGELFFGEGSRLTVL.

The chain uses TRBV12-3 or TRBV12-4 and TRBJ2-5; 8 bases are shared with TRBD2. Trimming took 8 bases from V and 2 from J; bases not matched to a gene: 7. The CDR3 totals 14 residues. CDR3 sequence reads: CASLAGDGQETQYF. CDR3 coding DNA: TGTGCCAGCCTAGCGGGCGACGGACAAGAGACCCAGTACTTC.

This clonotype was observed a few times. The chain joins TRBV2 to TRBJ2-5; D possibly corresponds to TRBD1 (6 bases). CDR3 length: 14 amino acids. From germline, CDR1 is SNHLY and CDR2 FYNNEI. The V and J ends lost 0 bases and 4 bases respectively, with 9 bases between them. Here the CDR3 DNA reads TGTGCCAGCAGTGAAGCGCCAGGGGCAGAGACCCAGTACTTC. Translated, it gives CASSEAPGAETQYF.

CDR3 sequence (DNA): TGTGCCACCTCAACCCCAGATAACACCGGGGAGCTGTTTTTT. Protein sequence: CATSTPDNTGELFF. This chain uses TRBV24-1 with TRBJ2-2; D ambiguous. Germline V gene data show CDR1 as KGHDR and CDR2 as SFDVKD. Trimming took 9 bases from V and 2 from J, leaving 12 bases between them. The CDR3 runs 14 residues.

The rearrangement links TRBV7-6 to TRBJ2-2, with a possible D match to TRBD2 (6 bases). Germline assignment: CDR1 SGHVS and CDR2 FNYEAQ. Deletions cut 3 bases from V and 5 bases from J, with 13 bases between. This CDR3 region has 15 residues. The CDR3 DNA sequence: TGTGCCAGCAGCTTCGGATCGGGGGAGACCGGGGAGCTGTTTTTT. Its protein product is CASSFGSGETGELFF.

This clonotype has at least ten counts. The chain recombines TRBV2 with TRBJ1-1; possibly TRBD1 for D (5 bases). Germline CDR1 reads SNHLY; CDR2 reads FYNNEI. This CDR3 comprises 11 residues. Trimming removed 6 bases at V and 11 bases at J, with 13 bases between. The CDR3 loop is CASRRDWRAFF. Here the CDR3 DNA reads TGTGCCAGCAGGAGGGACTGGAGGGCTTTCTTT.

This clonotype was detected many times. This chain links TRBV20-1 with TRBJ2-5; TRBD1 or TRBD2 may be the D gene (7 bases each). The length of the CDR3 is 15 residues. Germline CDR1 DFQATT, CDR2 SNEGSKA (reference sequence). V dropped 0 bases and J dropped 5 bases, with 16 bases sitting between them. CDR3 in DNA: TGCAGTGCTAGAGATCCCCTCCAGGGGGGGGAGACCCAGTACTTC. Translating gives CSARDPLQGGETQYF.

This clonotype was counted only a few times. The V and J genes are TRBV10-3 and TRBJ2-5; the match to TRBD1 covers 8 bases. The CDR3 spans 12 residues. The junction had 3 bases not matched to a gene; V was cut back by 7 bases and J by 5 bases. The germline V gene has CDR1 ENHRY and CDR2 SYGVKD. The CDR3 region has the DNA TGTGCCATCATGGACAGGGAGGAGACCCAGTACTTC. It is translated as CAIMDREETQYF.

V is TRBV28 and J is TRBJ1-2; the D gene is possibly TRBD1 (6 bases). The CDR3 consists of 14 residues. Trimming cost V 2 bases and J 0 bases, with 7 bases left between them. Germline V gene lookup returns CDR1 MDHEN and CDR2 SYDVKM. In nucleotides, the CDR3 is TGTGCCAGCAGTTTAAGACAGGCTAACTATGGCTACACCTTC. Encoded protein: CASSLRQANYGYTF.

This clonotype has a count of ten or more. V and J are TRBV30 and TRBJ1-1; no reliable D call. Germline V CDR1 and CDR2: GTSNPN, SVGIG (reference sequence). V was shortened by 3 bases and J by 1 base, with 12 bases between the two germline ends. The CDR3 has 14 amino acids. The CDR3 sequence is CAWSRGEGNTEAFF. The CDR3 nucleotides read TGTGCCTGGAGCCGGGGAGAGGGGAACACTGAAGCTTTCTTT.

CDR3 in amino acids: CASSLGRRLGNVLTF. The CDR3 bases are TGTGCCAGCAGTTTAGGGAGACGGTTAGGCAACGTCCTGACTTTC. The chain is built from TRBV12-3 or TRBV12-4 and TRBJ2-6; D is undetermined. V lost 1 base to trimming and J lost 9 bases, with 13 bases between them. CDR3 size: 15 residues.

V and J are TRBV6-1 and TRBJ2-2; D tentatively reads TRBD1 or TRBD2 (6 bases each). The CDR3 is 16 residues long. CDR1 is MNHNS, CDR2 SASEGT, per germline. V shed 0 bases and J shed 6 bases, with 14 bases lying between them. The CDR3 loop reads CASSEAGGAFSGELFF. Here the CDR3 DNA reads TGTGCCAGCAGTGAAGCGGGGGGCGCATTTTCCGGGGAGCTGTTTTTT.

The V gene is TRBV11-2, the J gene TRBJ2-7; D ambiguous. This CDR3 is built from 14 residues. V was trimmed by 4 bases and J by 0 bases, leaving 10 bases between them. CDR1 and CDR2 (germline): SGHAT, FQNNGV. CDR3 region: CASSSRRSSYEQYF. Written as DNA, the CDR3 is TGTGCCAGCAGCTCACGCAGAAGCTCCTACGAGCAGTACTTC.

This CDR3 is CASSQDPGAWYTEAFF. DNA for the CDR3: TGCGCCAGCAGCCAAGATCCAGGGGCTTGGTACACTGAAGCTTTCTTT. The chain carries TRBV4-1 and TRBJ1-1; maybe TRBD1 (6 bases). Trimming shortened V by 0 bases and J by 3 bases, and 14 bases separated the two germline ends. Germline CDR1 MGHRA, CDR2 YSYEKL. This CDR3 is built from 16 residues.

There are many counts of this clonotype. The CDR3 loop is CASSLVVGVNTEAFF. The CDR3 DNA reads TGTGCCAGCAGCTTAGTAGTAGGGGTAAACACTGAAGCTTTCTTT. The chain has TRBV7-2 and TRBJ1-1; TRBD1 is a possible D gene (5 bases). The CDR3 is made up of 15 amino acids. Per the germline V gene, CDR1 is SGHTA and CDR2 is FQGNSA. Trimming took 1 base from V and 2 from J, leaving 11 bases between them. Full variable domain (outside the CDR3, taken from reference TRBV7-2 and TRBJ1-1): GAGVSQSPSNKVTEKGKDVELRCDPISGHTALYWYRQSLGQGLEFLIYFQGNSAPDKSGLPSDRFSAERTGGSVSTLTIQRTQQEDSAVYLCASSLVVGVNTEAFFGQGTRLTVV.

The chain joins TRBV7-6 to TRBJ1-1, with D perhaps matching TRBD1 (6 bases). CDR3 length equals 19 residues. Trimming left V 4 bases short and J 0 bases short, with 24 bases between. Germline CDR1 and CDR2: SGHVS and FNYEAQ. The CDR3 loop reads CASSSSPPVGGIMNTEAFF. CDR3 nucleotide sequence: TGTGCCAGCAGCTCCAGTCCCCCCGTAGGGGGTATAATGAACACTGAAGCTTTCTTT.

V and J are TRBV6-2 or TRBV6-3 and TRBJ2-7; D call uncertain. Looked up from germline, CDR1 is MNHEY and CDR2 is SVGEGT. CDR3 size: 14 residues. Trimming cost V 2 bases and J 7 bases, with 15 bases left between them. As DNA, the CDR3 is TGTGCCAGCAGTTACCGGTTACCCCGTCTAGAGCAGTACTTC. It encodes CASSYRLPRLEQYF.

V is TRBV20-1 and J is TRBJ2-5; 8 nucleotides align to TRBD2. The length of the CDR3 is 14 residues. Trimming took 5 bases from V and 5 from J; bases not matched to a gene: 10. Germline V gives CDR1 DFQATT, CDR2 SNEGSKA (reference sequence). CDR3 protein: CSAHRGTRKETQYF. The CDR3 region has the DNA TGCAGTGCTCACCGCGGGACTAGGAAGGAGACCCAGTACTTC.

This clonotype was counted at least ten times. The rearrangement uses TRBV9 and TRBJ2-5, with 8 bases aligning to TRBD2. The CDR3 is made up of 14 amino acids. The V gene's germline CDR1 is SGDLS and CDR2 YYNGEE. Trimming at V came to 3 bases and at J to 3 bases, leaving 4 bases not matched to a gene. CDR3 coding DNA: TGTGCCAGCAGCGGGGGGGGACTAGAAGAGACCCAGTACTTC. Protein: CASSGGGLEETQYF.

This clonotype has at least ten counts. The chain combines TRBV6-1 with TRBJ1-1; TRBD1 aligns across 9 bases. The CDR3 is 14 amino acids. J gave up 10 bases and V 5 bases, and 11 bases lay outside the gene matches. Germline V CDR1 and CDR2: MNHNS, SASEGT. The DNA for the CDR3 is TGTGCCAGCAGTAGCACAGGGGGCCTAATATTAGCTTTCTTT. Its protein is CASSSTGGLILAFF.

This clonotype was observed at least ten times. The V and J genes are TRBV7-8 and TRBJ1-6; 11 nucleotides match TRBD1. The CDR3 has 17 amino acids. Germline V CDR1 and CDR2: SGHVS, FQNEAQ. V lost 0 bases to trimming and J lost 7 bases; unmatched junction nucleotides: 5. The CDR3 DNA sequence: TGTGCCAGCAGCTTAGCCGTGGACAGGGGGCTCAATTCACCCCTCCACTTT. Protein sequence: CASSLAVDRGLNSPLHF.

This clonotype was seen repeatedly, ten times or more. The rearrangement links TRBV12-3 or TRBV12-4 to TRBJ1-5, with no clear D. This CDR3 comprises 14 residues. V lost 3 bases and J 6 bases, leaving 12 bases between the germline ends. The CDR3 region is CASSFTQIRQPQHF. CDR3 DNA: TGTGCCAGCAGTTTCACACAGATTCGTCAGCCCCAGCATTTT.

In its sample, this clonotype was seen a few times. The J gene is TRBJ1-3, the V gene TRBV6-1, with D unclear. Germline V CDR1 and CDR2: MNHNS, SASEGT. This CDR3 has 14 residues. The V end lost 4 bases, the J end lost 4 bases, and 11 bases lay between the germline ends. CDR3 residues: CASSVAGIGNTIYF. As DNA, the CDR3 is TGTGCCAGCAGTGTAGCGGGAATCGGAAACACCATATATTTT.

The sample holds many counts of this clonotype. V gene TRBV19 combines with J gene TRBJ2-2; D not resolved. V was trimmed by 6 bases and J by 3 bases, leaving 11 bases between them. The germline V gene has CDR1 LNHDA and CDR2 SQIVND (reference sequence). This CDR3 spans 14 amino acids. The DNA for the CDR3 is TGTGCCAGTAGGTCCACCCCCGACACCGGGGAGCTGTTTTTT. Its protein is CASRSTPDTGELFF.

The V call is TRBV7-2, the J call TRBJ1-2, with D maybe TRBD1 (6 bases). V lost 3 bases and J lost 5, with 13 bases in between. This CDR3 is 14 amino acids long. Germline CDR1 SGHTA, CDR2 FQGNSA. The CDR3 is CASSFLGAQYGYTF. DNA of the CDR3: TGTGCCAGCAGCTTTCTGGGGGCACAATATGGCTACACCTTC.

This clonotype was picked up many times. The CDR3 region has the DNA TGTGCCAGCAGCCACCTTACAGGGAGTGAGCCCCAGCATTTT. Amino acid sequence: CASSHLTGSEPQHF. The chain joins TRBV3-1 to TRBJ1-5; a possible D gene is TRBD1 (6 bases). The germline gives CDR1 LGHDT, CDR2 YNNKEL (reference sequence). Trimming pared 3 bases from V and 8 bases from J, leaving 14 bases between. The CDR3 consists of 14 residues.

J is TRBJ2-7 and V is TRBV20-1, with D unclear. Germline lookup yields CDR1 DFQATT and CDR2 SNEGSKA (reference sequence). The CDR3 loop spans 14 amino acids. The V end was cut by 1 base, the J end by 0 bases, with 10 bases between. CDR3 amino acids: CSARAEQHSYEQYF. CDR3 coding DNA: TGCAGTGCTAGAGCAGAGCAGCACTCCTACGAGCAGTACTTC.

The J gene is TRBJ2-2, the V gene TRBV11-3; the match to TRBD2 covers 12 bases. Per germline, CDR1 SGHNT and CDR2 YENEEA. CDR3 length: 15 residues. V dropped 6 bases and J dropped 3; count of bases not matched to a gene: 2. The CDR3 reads CASRRTSGDTGELFF. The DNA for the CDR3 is TGTGCCAGCAGGAGGACTAGCGGGGACACCGGGGAGCTGTTTTTT.

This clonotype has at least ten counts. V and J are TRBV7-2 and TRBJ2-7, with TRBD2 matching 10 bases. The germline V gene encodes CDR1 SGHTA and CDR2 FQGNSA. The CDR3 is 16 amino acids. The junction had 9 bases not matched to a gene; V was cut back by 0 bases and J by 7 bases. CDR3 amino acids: CASSLAAASGSGEQYF. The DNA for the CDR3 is TGTGCCAGCAGCTTAGCGGCGGCTAGCGGGAGTGGAGAGCAGTACTTC.

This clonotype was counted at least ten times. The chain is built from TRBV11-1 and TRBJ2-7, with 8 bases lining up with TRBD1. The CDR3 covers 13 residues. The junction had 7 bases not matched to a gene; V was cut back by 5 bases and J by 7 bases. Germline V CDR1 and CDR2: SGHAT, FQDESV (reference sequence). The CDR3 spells CASSPGGMWEQYF. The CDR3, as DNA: TGTGCCAGCAGCCCAGGGGGCATGTGGGAGCAGTACTTC.